This record covers a single T cell receptor beta chain. Which cohort a participant joined came from the clinical history participants gave. Before being deemed recovered, Cohort 3 donors had two negative PCRs, clearance, or symptom resolution. The data were taken from a study of blood T cell repertoires in COVID-19. About the study: The cDNA or gDNA used as material had been derived from T cells, B-cell-depleted T cells, or PBMCs.

CDR3 length equals 16 residues. After removal of 2 bases from V and 0 bases from J, the junction contained 4 bases not matched to a gene. The germline V gene encodes CDR1 SGHTA and CDR2 FQGNSA. The repertoire was sequenced with immunoSEQ multiplex PCR; TCRdb's copy has only in-frame clones and lacks some. The data show about 270,000 clones, around 87% seen once. The sequenced sample was PBMCs or T cells enriched from blood (not recorded which). The sequence was obtained from a woman under 30 who had recovered from COVID-19. The chain recombines TRBV7-2 with TRBJ2-4, with 7 nucleotides matching TRBD1. CDR3 nucleotide sequence: TGTGCCAGCAGCTTAACAGGGGACCTAGCCAAAAACATTCAGTACTTC. As protein: CASSLTGDLAKNIQYF.